What follows are 16 T cell receptor beta chains derived from one specimen sequenced in a study of T cells in narcolepsy. Measured with immunoSEQ multiplex PCR; TCRdb has only the in-frame clones, and not every one. The table lists tens of thousands of clones, roughly 88% of them singletons, with approximately 1.5% in the top ten. Sequences were obtained from CD45RA- memory CD4+ T cells from PBMCs. The receptor source for this set is a human donor with narcolepsy.

The J gene is TRBJ2-1, the V gene TRBV5-1, with 11 nucleotides matching TRBD2. The V gene end was trimmed by 6 bases and the J gene end by 0 bases; junction bases not matched to a gene: 11. CDR1 and CDR2 from the germline V gene are SGHRS and YFSETQ. The CDR3 runs to 18 residues. Here the CDR3 DNA reads TGCGCCAGCAAGAGAACTAGCGGGGGTACCAGCTCCTACAATGAGCAGTTCTTC. Encoded protein: CASKRTSGGTSSYNEQFF. The variable domain in full, with the rest retrieved from reference TRBV5-1 and TRBJ2-1, is KAGVTQTPRYLIKTRGQQVTLSCSPISGHRSVSWYQQTPGQGLQFLFEYFSETQRNKGNFPGRFSGRQFSNSRSEMNVSTLELGDSALYLCASKRTSGGTSSYNEQFFGPGTRLTVL.

The chain joins TRBV2 to TRBJ1-1, with TRBD1 matching over 8 bases. V shed 7 bases and J 0 bases; nucleotides not matched to a gene: 7. The CDR3 is made up of 15 amino acids. Germline values: CDR1 SNHLY, CDR2 FYNNEI. For the CDR3, the DNA is TGTGCCAGCACCGAACAACAGGGGGTGAACACTGAAGCTTTCTTT. Amino acids: CASTEQQGVNTEAFF.

The genes are TRBV28 and TRBJ2-1; perhaps TRBD2 as D (6 bases). With 8 bases removed from V and 0 bases from J, the gap between germline ends came to 14 bases. The CDR3 runs to 15 residues. Germline V gene lookup returns CDR1 MDHEN and CDR2 SYDVKM. The DNA of the CDR3 is TGTGCCAGCTCCCCCGGGGGACTCTCCTACAATGAGCAGTTCTTC. As protein: CASSPGGLSYNEQFF.

The chain is built from TRBV7-2 and TRBJ2-1, with 9 positions matching TRBD2. This CDR3 has 12 residues. CDR1 SGHTA and CDR2 FQGNSA come from the germline V gene. The ends lost 10 bases at V and 10 bases at J; junction bases unmatched: 8. In DNA, the CDR3 is TGTGCCACGGGCGGGGGGGCTGGCGAGCAGTTCTTC. This gives the protein CATGGGAGEQFF.

The chain recombines TRBV14 with TRBJ2-2; the D is unclear. The CDR3 is 13 residues long. Trimming pared 2 bases from V and 8 bases from J, leaving 9 bases between. In germline, CDR1 is SGHDN, CDR2 FVKESK. The CDR3 loop is CASSQPTLGELFF. The DNA of the CDR3 is TGTGCCAGCAGCCAACCGACCCTTGGGGAGCTGTTTTTT.

The chain has TRBV6-1 and TRBJ1-1, with D possibly being TRBD1 (5 bases). This CDR3 contains 14 residues. V dropped 2 bases and J dropped 8 bases, with 15 bases sitting between them. Germline values: CDR1 MNHNS, CDR2 SASEGT. The CDR3, as DNA: TGTGCCAGCAGTGAACGGGACCCCTCCACGGAAGCTTTCTTT. Residues: CASSERDPSTEAFF.

V usage is TRBV4-2 and J usage is TRBJ2-7; 16 bases agree with TRBD2. J gave up 5 bases and V 3 bases, and 4 bases lay outside the gene matches. The CDR3 is 16 amino acids. Germline CDR1 LGHNA, CDR2 YNFKEQ. The CDR3 bases are TGTGCCAGCAGCCAGGGACTAGCGGGGGGGCAGAACGAGCAGTACTTC. It translates to CASSQGLAGGQNEQYF.

The V call is TRBV7-2, the J call TRBJ2-5; tentatively, D is TRBD1 (6 bases). This CDR3 has 13 amino acids. V was shortened by 2 bases and J by 4 bases, with 8 bases between the two germline ends. Germline V CDR1 and CDR2: SGHTA, FQGNSA. The DNA for the CDR3 is TGTGCCAGCAGCTTACGCAGGGGAGAGACCCAGTACTTC. This translates into CASSLRRGETQYF.

This rearrangement joins TRBV5-4 to TRBJ1-2; 9 bases are a match to TRBD1. This CDR3 comprises 15 residues. V trimming: 5 bases; J trimming: 4 bases; junction bases outside the gene matches: 9. The V gene's germline CDR1 is SGHNT and CDR2 YYREEE (reference sequence). The CDR3 DNA is TGTGCCAGCAGAAATGCCGGGACAGGGACCTATGGCTACACCTTC. Protein product: CASRNAGTGTYGYTF.

DNA for the CDR3: TGTGCCAGTAGTTCCCAGGGATTTAAAGAGACCCAGTACTTC. Translating it yields CASSSQGFKETQYF. The chain employs TRBV19 and TRBJ2-5; tentative D call: TRBD1 (5 bases). The V end was cut by 5 bases, the J end by 3 bases, with 13 bases between. CDR1 and CDR2 from the germline V gene are LNHDA and SQIVND (reference sequence). This CDR3 is 14 amino acids long. The whole variable domain, filled in from reference TRBV19 and TRBJ2-5, reads DGGITQSPKYLFRKEGQNVTLSCEQNLNHDAMYWYRQDPGQGLRLIYYSQIVNDFQKGDIAEGYSVSREKKESFPLTVTSAQKNPTAFYLCASSSQGFKETQYFGPGTRLLVL.

Concerning this clone: Its ends do not fully match the called genes, so a read error is possible. This sample also contains other DNA sequences that code for the same CDR3. The chain uses TRBV5-1 and TRBJ2-7, with 7 bases aligning to TRBD1. CDR1 is SGHRS, CDR2 YFSETQ, per germline. The CDR3 covers 14 residues. The CDR3 region has the DNA TGCGCCAGCAGCTTGGGACAGGGTGGGTACGAGCAATACTTC. Translation gives CASSLGQGGYEQYF. The entire variable domain, with the rest obtained from reference TRBV5-1 and TRBJ2-7, is as follows: KAGVTQTPRYLIKTRGQQVTLSCSPISGHRSVSWYQQTPGQGLQFLFEYFSETQRNKGNFPGRFSGRQFSNSRSEMNVSTLELGDSALYLCASSLGQGGYEQYFGPGTRLTVT.

This sequence joins TRBV5-1 and TRBJ1-4; TRBD1 matches at 7 bases. The trim removed 2 bases at V and 4 bases at J, leaving 2 bases unmatched. The CDR3 covers 14 residues. Germline CDR1 SGHRS, CDR2 YFSETQ. The CDR3 nucleotides are TGCGCCAGCAGCTTCGGGACAGATAATGAAAAACTGTTTTTT. Translating it yields CASSFGTDNEKLFF.

The chain carries TRBV10-2 and TRBJ1-4, with 8 bases aligning to TRBD1. V shed 2 bases and J 7 bases; nucleotides not matched to a gene: 6. CDR1 is WSHSY, CDR2 SAAADI, per germline. This CDR3 comprises 15 residues. The CDR3 is CASSETTGDSEKLFF. CDR3 DNA sequence: TGCGCCAGCAGTGAGACGACAGGGGATAGTGAAAAACTGTTTTTT.

The chain is built from TRBV19 and TRBJ1-3; 8 nucleotides match TRBD1. After removal of 6 bases from V and 0 bases from J, the junction contained 10 bases not matched to a gene. The germline gives CDR1 LNHDA, CDR2 SQIVND (reference sequence). The CDR3 is made up of 17 amino acids. CDR3 loop: CASSKTGALRSGNTIYF. In DNA, the CDR3 is TGTGCCAGTAGCAAGACAGGGGCCCTACGCTCTGGAAACACCATATATTTT. Using reference TRBV19 and TRBJ1-3 for the parts outside the CDR3, the full variable domain is DGGITQSPKYLFRKEGQNVTLSCEQNLNHDAMYWYRQDPGQGLRLIYYSQIVNDFQKGDIAEGYSVSREKKESFPLTVTSAQKNPTAFYLCASSKTGALRSGNTIYFGEGSWLTVV.

This sequence joins TRBV5-4 and TRBJ1-5; perhaps TRBD1 as D (5 bases). The CDR3 covers 13 residues. The V end was cut by 5 bases, the J end by 7 bases, with 13 bases between. Germline values: CDR1 SGHNT, CDR2 YYREEE (reference sequence). The CDR3 sequence is CASSRGARQPQHF. Written as DNA, the CDR3 is TGTGCCAGCAGTAGAGGGGCCCGGCAGCCCCAGCATTTT.

The chain uses TRBV7-6 and TRBJ2-3; 8 bases match TRBD2. In germline, CDR1 is SGHVS, CDR2 FNYEAQ. The CDR3 has 16 amino acids. With V trimmed by 1 base and J by 6 bases, 9 bases remained unmatched. The CDR3, as DNA: TGTGCCAGCAGCTTAGGGGGTAGCGGGGCCCAGGATACGCAGTATTTT. Its translation: CASSLGGSGAQDTQYF.